The source of this T cell receptor (beta chain) is a study of low-dose radiotherapy and immunotherapy resistance in tumors. Study details: A dose of 0.5 Gy per fraction was delivered to Cohort 1 every 2 weeks, for a total of 6.5 Gy. The regimen for patients comprised intravenous nivolumab 240 mg every two weeks plus intravenous ipilimumab 1 mg/kg every six weeks.

Germline V lookup: CDR1 SGHRS, CDR2 YFSETQ. CDR3 length: 14 residues. V trimming: 3 bases; J trimming: 3 bases; junction bases outside the gene matches: 4. Time point specified: before trial treatment. Donors were administered nivolumab, ipilimumab, aspirin and low-dose cyclophosphamide, together with low-dose radiotherapy. Advanced solid tumors lacking tumor-infiltrating lymphocytes characterized eligible patients. There are many counts of this clonotype. With TRAV- and TRBV-specific primers, first-strand cDNA was made, covering the alpha and beta chains. A roughly 19-cycle PCR with a constant-region primer and V-primer adapter amplified TCRs. TCRdb used MiXCR to reprocess the reads, holding one entry per CDR3 protein. The sample yields around 64,000 distinct CDR3 sequences, 26% seen once.

This specimen was PBMCs, taken before treatment. This TCR was recovered from a male donor with rectosigmoid adenocarcinoma. The chain has TRBV5-1 and TRBJ2-5, with 8 bases fitting TRBD1. CDR3 DNA sequence: TGCGCCAGCAGCTACCCGGACAGGGAAGAGACCCAGTACTTC. It codes for CASSYPDREETQYF.